The rows below give T cell receptor beta chains drawn from one sample of a study of PD-L1 blockade in urothelial cancer. Clones were read by immunoSEQ multiplex PCR, and TCRdb kept only the in-frame ones, dropping some. This table has tens of thousands of clones, 85% to 90% appearing once. Source: PBMCs, taken around atezolizumab (anti-PD-L1) treatment. Every receptor here comes from a man over 45 with urothelial cancer. Each CDR3 is given with its conserved first and last residue. A D gene is named only where the DNA matches it firmly. Size is omitted from some rows. Given values are once, few, many or a class for expanded clones.

-	TRBV14	few	TRBJ1-1	CASSQMRVGAEAFF	TGTGCCAGCAGCCAAATGAGGGTTGGCGCTGAAGCTTTCTTT
-	TRBV2	few	TRBJ1-1	CASNGMVQKNTEAFF	TGTGCCAGCAATGGAATGGTACAGAAGAACACTGAAGCTTTCTTT
TRBD2	TRBV5-6	once	TRBJ2-1	CASSLPGLAGVREQFF	TGTGCCAGCAGCTTACCGGGACTAGCGGGAGTACGGGAGCAGTTCTTC
-	TRBV13	once	TRBJ2-1	CASSLWGSYNEQFF	TGTGCCAGCAGCTTATGGGGCAGCTACAATGAGCAGTTCTTC
-	TRBV4-3	few	TRBJ2-7	CASSQTGGYEQYF	TGCGCCAGCAGCCAAACCGGGGGTTACGAGCAGTACTTC
-	TRBV19	-	TRBJ1-2	CASSTRQYGYTF	TGTGCCAGTAGTACCCGACAGTATGGCTACACCTTC
TRBD2	TRBV2	-	TRBJ2-1	CASRLAGGLEGEQFF	TGTGCCAGCAGACTAGCGGGGGGGCTAGAGGGTGAGCAGTTCTTC
-	TRBV7-9	few	TRBJ1-2	CASSSNYGYTF	TGTGCCAGCAGCTCGAACTATGGCTACACCTTC
TRBD2	TRBV6-5	-	TRBJ2-7	CASSASGSYEQYF	TGTGCCAGCAGTGCTAGCGGGAGCTACGAGCAGTACTTC
-	TRBV9	-	TRBJ2-5	CASSVSIQVQETQYF	TGTGCCAGCAGCGTCTCGATACAGGTCCAAGAGACCCAGTACTTC
-	TRBV27	few	TRBJ2-7	CASSFGETSHSSYEQYF	TGTGCCAGCAGTTTTGGGGAGACCTCGCACAGCTCCTACGAGCAGTACTTC
TRBD2	TRBV7-8	-	TRBJ2-7	CASSPRRLAGGVEQYF	TGTGCCAGCAGCCCACGGCGGCTAGCGGGAGGCGTCGAGCAGTACTTC
-	TRBV4-1	once	TRBJ1-1	CASSPRVTTGMNTEAFF	TGCGCCAGCAGCCCCCGGGTAACAACAGGGATGAACACTGAAGCTTTCTTT
TRBD2	TRBV27	-	TRBJ2-3	CASSSELAAAADTQYF	TGTGCCAGCAGTTCCGAACTAGCGGCCGCTGCAGATACGCAGTATTTT
-	TRBV19	-	TRBJ2-7	CASTPGHPYEQYF	TGTGCCAGCACTCCGGGACACCCCTACGAGCAGTACTTC
-	TRBV7-2	-	TRBJ2-5	CASSPKSETQYF	TGTGCCAGCAGCCCTAAATCGGAGACCCAGTACTTC
TRBD1	TRBV6-5	-	TRBJ2-1	CASSPPGQGPFEQFF	TGTGCCAGCAGTCCTCCGGGACAGGGCCCCTTTGAGCAGTTCTTC
-	TRBV11-2	-	TRBJ2-1	CASSLENGPGNEQFF	TGTGCCAGCAGCTTAGAAAACGGGCCGGGGAATGAGCAGTTCTTC
-	TRBV7-2	-	TRBJ1-1	CASSIQQVHTEAFF	TGTGCCAGCAGCATCCAACAGGTACACACTGAAGCTTTCTTT
-	TRBV12-5	-	TRBJ1-5	CASGATGTSNQPQHF	TGTGCTAGTGGTGCCACCGGGACAAGCAATCAGCCCCAGCATTTT
TRBD2	TRBV7-3	-	TRBJ2-1	CASSLTSSGVEQFF	TGTGCCAGCAGCTTAACGTCTAGCGGGGTCGAGCAGTTCTTC
TRBD1	TRBV27	-	TRBJ1-2	CAGAQGANYGYTF	TGTGCCGGCGCACAGGGGGCTAACTATGGCTACACCTTC
-	TRBV30	-	TRBJ1-5	CAWSVSGNQPQHF	TGTGCCTGGAGTGTATCGGGCAATCAGCCCCAGCATTTT
-	TRBV19	-	TRBJ1-5	CASRWDINSNQPQHF	TGTGCCAGTAGGTGGGACATTAATAGCAATCAGCCCCAGCATTTT
-	TRBV6-1	-	TRBJ2-7	CASSELHQVYEQYF	TGTGCCAGCAGTGAGCTTCATCAGGTCTACGAGCAGTACTTC
TRBD2	TRBV18	-	TRBJ2-1	CASSPGLADNEQFF	TGTGCCAGCTCCCCGGGACTAGCGGACAATGAGCAGTTCTTC
-	TRBV5-6	once	TRBJ2-7	CASSLGRSYEQYF	TGTGCCAGCAGCTTGGGCCGGTCCTACGAGCAGTACTTC
-	TRBV10-3	-	TRBJ1-5	CAIRMDTPGQPQHF	TGTGCCATCAGGATGGACACCCCCGGTCAGCCCCAGCATTTT
-	TRBV7-6	-	TRBJ1-6	CASSSQQDSPLHF	TGTGCCAGCAGCTCACAACAGGATTCACCCCTCCACTTT
-	TRBV5-6	-	TRBJ1-5	CASSTRGGPGSQPQHF	TGTGCCAGCAGCACACGGGGGGGACCCGGCAGTCAGCCCCAGCATTTT
-	TRBV6-1	-	TRBJ2-5	CASSVDMPQETQYF	TGTGCCAGCAGTGTAGACATGCCCCAAGAGACCCAGTACTTC
TRBD2	TRBV18	once	TRBJ2-7	CASSERGAYEQYF	TGTGCCAGCTCGGAGCGGGGTGCCTACGAGCAGTACTTC
-	TRBV2	-	TRBJ2-7	CASSLGFYEQYF	TGTGCCAGCAGCCTTGGCTTTTACGAGCAGTACTTC
TRBD2	TRBV9	-	TRBJ2-7	CASSPREGSYEQYF	TGTGCCAGCAGCCCACGGGAGGGCTCCTACGAGCAGTACTTC
-	TRBV6-1	-	TRBJ1-5	CASEHRVSWAQHF	TGTGCCAGCGAGCACAGGGTTTCGTGGGCCCAGCATTTT
TRBD1	TRBV18	-	TRBJ1-1	CASSQGSGGNTEAFF	TGTGCCAGCTCACAAGGATCAGGGGGGAACACTGAAGCTTTCTTT
-	TRBV11-3	-	TRBJ2-3	CASSLDSSQRTDTQYF	TGTGCCAGCAGCTTAGACAGTAGCCAACGCACAGATACGCAGTATTTT
-	TRBV5-6	-	TRBJ2-5	CASSPSVQETQYF	TGTGCCAGCAGCCCGAGTGTACAAGAGACCCAGTACTTC
-	TRBV2	-	TRBJ2-7	CASSEVRQSYEQYF	TGTGCCAGCAGTGAAGTGAGACAGTCCTACGAGCAGTACTTC
-	TRBV7-2	-	TRBJ1-4	CASSLEPANEKLFF	TGTGCCAGCAGCTTAGAACCGGCTAATGAAAAACTGTTTTTT
TRBD1	TRBV30	-	TRBJ1-1	CAWRPPTGPRGNTEAFF	TGTGCCTGGAGGCCCCCGACAGGGCCTCGGGGAAACACTGAAGCTTTCTTT
TRBD1	TRBV11-2	-	TRBJ1-2	CASSFGTGRNGYTF	TGTGCCAGCAGCTTCGGGACAGGGAGGAATGGCTACACCTTC
TRBD2	TRBV10-1	-	TRBJ2-1	CASSASGSNEQFF	TGCGCCAGCAGCGCTAGCGGGAGCAATGAGCAGTTCTTC
-	TRBV6-4	once	TRBJ2-6	CASRGPADDVRNSGANVLTF	TGTGCCAGCAGGGGGCCAGCTGACGACGTCAGGAACTCTGGGGCCAACGTCCTGACTTTC
-	TRBV11-3	-	TRBJ1-2	CASSLDPTGLGYTF	TGTGCCAGCAGCTTAGACCCAACAGGGCTGGGCTACACCTTC
TRBD1	TRBV11-2	-	TRBJ2-5	CASSLQSGRGQETQYF	TGTGCCAGCAGCTTACAATCCGGCAGGGGGCAAGAGACCCAGTACTTC
TRBD1	TRBV7-8	-	TRBJ2-7	CASRTGTEAHEQYF	TGTGCCAGCAGAACCGGGACAGAGGCCCACGAGCAGTACTTC
-	TRBV1	-	TRBJ1-6	CTSSQDPPQGSSPLHF	TGCACCAGCAGCCAAGATCCGCCACAGGGAAGTTCACCCCTCCACTTT
TRBD1	TRBV5-1	-	TRBJ2-2	CASSSGTGVTGELFF	TGCGCCAGCAGCTCAGGGACAGGGGTCACCGGGGAGCTGTTTTTT
TRBD2	TRBV19	once	TRBJ2-3	CASSISGGDTDTQYF	TGTGCCAGTAGTATTAGCGGGGGGGACACAGATACGCAGTATTTT
-	TRBV11-3	once	TRBJ1-1	CASSLVRTAEAFF	TGTGCCAGCAGCTTAGTTCGGACAGCAGAAGCTTTCTTT
TRBD1	TRBV7-2	-	TRBJ1-2	CASSWGQGAYGYTF	TGTGCCAGCAGCTGGGGACAGGGGGCCTATGGCTACACCTTC
TRBD2	TRBV10-3	-	TRBJ2-5	CASSGIRETQYF	TGTGCCTCTAGCGGGATCCGAGAGACCCAGTACTTC